The 17 T cell receptor beta chains below all came from one sample that was sequenced in a study of blood T cells in healthy people across ages. A sample-barcoded 5' primer and a J-beta primer mix were used in a second PCR of about 6 to 11 cycles. MiXCR was run by TCRdb on the 5' RACE reads, yielding one entry per CDR3 protein. Of around 1,600,000 distinct CDR3 sequences listed, 42% were seen once; the top ten hold 4%. The sequencing input was blood. Receptor source: a woman under 30 in good health.

The rearrangement uses TRBV10-3 and TRBJ1-5; D might be TRBD1 (5 bases). V was pared by 8 bases and J by 5 bases, with 13 bases between. The germline V gene has CDR1 ENHRY and CDR2 SYGVKD. This CDR3 is 13 amino acids long. The CDR3 spells CAISRRDDQPQHF. The CDR3 DNA reads TGTGCCATCTCGAGGAGGGACGATCAGCCCCAGCATTTT.

The V gene is TRBV20-1, the J gene TRBJ2-7; the D gene is possibly TRBD2 (5 bases). This CDR3 spans 13 amino acids. Germline loops: CDR1 DFQATT, CDR2 SNEGSKA (reference sequence). V lost 5 bases and J lost 5, with 16 bases in between. CDR3 protein: CSARLLVFDEQYF. The CDR3 DNA reads TGCAGTGCTCGACTACTGGTTTTTGACGAGCAGTACTTC.

This clonotype was counted between two and nine times. J is TRBJ1-1 and V is TRBV3-1; the match to TRBD1 covers 7 bases. Germline loops: CDR1 LGHDT, CDR2 YNNKEL (reference sequence). V shed 0 bases, J shed 5 bases, and the junction held 6 bases outside the gene matches. The CDR3 has 15 residues. Here the CDR3 DNA reads TGTGCCAGCAGCCAAGAGGACAGGAGAGGGACTGAAGCTTTCTTT. Translated, it gives CASSQEDRRGTEAFF.

The chain combines TRBV20-1 with TRBJ2-3, with unresolved D. CDR3 size: 14 residues. The germline V and J ends were trimmed by 0 bases and 3 bases, with 10 bases remaining between them. The germline CDR1 and CDR2 sequences are DFQATT and SNEGSKA (reference sequence). CDR3 DNA: TGCAGTGCTAGAGATTTATGGTCGACAGATACGCAGTATTTT. Its translation is CSARDLWSTDTQYF.

V gene TRBV29-1 combines with J gene TRBJ1-2; no clear D gene. Trimming stripped 7 bases from V and 2 bases from J, with 17 bases between. Germline CDR1 and CDR2: SQVTM and ANQGSEA. The CDR3 runs 14 residues. The CDR3 region is CSAKTRSNNYGYTF. DNA for the CDR3: TGCAGCGCAAAAACCAGGAGCAACAACTATGGCTACACCTTC.

This clonotype appeared a few times. The rearrangement joins TRBV2 to TRBJ2-1, with D maybe TRBD2 (5 bases). Germline V CDR1 and CDR2: SNHLY, FYNNEI. This CDR3 contains 15 residues. V was cut by 3 bases and J by 1 base, with 10 bases left in between. The CDR3 sequence is CASSDRGRSYNEQFF. CDR3 in DNA: TGTGCCAGCAGTGACCGAGGGAGATCCTACAATGAGCAGTTCTTC.

This clonotype was recorded a few times. This chain uses TRBV4-1 with TRBJ2-5, with a tentative D call TRBD1 (6 bases). Trimming removed 1 base at V and 4 bases at J, with 16 bases between. CDR3 length equals 16 residues. Germline loops: CDR1 MGHRA, CDR2 YSYEKL. The CDR3 is CASSQGQGPSGETQYF. Here the CDR3 DNA reads TGCGCCAGCAGCCAAGGGCAGGGGCCGTCAGGAGAGACCCAGTACTTC.

The table lists this clonotype with many counts. The V and J genes are TRBV6-4 and TRBJ2-2; TRBD2 matches at 9 bases. Unmatched junction bases numbered 3, after V lost 4 bases and J lost 3 bases. CDR3 size: 15 residues. Germline values: CDR1 MRHNA, CDR2 SNTAGT. CDR3 region: CASSALAGDTGELFF. CDR3 in DNA: TGTGCCAGCAGTGCCTTAGCGGGAGACACCGGGGAGCTGTTTTTT.

This chain joins TRBV18 and TRBJ2-1; a weak D match, TRBD1 (6 bases). The CDR3 is made up of 14 amino acids. The germline V gene has CDR1 KGHSH and CDR2 LQKENI. Trimming took 8 bases from V and 2 from J, leaving 13 bases between them. CDR3 sequence (DNA): TGTGCCAGCCGGAGGACAGAACCCTACAATGAGCAGTTCTTC. Amino acid sequence: CASRRTEPYNEQFF.

This clonotype has just a few counts. The rearrangement joins TRBV20-1 to TRBJ1-2; D uncertain. The germline CDR1 and CDR2 sequences are DFQATT and SNEGSKA (reference sequence). This CDR3 has 12 residues. The V gene lost 6 bases and the J gene lost 2 bases, with 10 bases spanning the gap. Written as DNA, the CDR3 is TGCAGTGCCGCGCATTTAAACTATGGCTACACCTTC. It specifies CSAAHLNYGYTF.

This clonotype was counted only a few times. This sequence joins TRBV30 and TRBJ1-1; D is uncertain. The CDR3 runs to 13 residues. Trimming shortened V by 2 bases and J by 2 bases, and 9 bases separated the two germline ends. Germline values: CDR1 GTSNPN, CDR2 SVGIG (reference sequence). Here the CDR3 DNA reads TGTGCCTGGAGTTTTCAGATAAACACTGAAGCTTTCTTT. It specifies CAWSFQINTEAFF. The entire variable domain, with the rest obtained from reference TRBV30 and TRBJ1-1, is as follows: SQTIHQWPATLVQPVGSPLSLECTVEGTSNPNLYWYRQAAGRGLQLLFYSVGIGQISSEVPQNLSASRPQDRQFILSSKKLLLSDSGFYLCAWSFQINTEAFFGQGTRLTVV.

The chain joins TRBV6-5 to TRBJ1-2; D not resolved. The CDR3 is made up of 13 amino acids. Germline V gene lookup returns CDR1 MNHEY and CDR2 SVGAGI. V gave up 5 bases and J gave up 10 bases, with 17 bases separating them. The CDR3 DNA reads TGTGCCAGCAGTACCCTTGAGGCCCGGGACTACACCTTC. Protein: CASSTLEARDYTF.

For this clonotype: This may be a read error: a much more frequent sequence differs by one nucleotide. J is TRBJ2-5 and V is TRBV7-2; D may match TRBD1 or TRBD2 (5 bases each). The V gene's germline CDR1 is SGHTA and CDR2 FQGNSA. The CDR3 consists of 12 residues. CDR3 nucleotide sequence: TGTGCCAGCGGGGACCCACAAGAGGCCCAGTACTTC. This codes for CASGDPQEAQYF.

The chain couples TRBV25-1 to TRBJ2-3; D perhaps matches TRBD1 (7 bases). The germline V and J ends were trimmed by 3 bases and 6 bases, with 25 bases remaining between them. Germline V gene data show CDR1 as MGHDK and CDR2 as SYGVNS. The CDR3 contains 18 residues. The CDR3 nucleotides read TGTGCCAGCAGTGACCAAGGGGAGGTAGGGGGCTGGGCGGATACGCAGTATTTT. Protein: CASSDQGEVGGWADTQYF.

CDR3 sequence (DNA): TGTGCCATCAGTGAGTCGATTGCCCTCCAAGAGACCCAGTACTTC. As protein: CAISESIALQETQYF. The V and J genes are TRBV10-3 and TRBJ2-5; D is unresolved. The CDR3 extends over 15 amino acids. With 0 bases removed from V and 1 base from J, the gap between germline ends came to 9 bases. The V gene's germline CDR1 is ENHRY and CDR2 SYGVKD.

In its sample, this clonotype was seen many times. The J gene is TRBJ1-5, the V gene TRBV10-3, with D perhaps TRBD1 (5 bases). The CDR3 length is 14 residues. CDR1 ENHRY and CDR2 SYGVKD come from the germline V gene. The V gene lost 10 bases and the J gene lost 0 bases, with 13 bases spanning the gap. CDR3 in amino acids: CATRGTGSNQPQHF. The DNA for the CDR3 is TGTGCCACCCGGGGGACGGGTAGCAATCAGCCCCAGCATTTT.

In DNA, the CDR3 is TGCAGCGTTAATCTACTAGCGGGAGATGAGCAGTACTTC. Its protein is CSVNLLAGDEQYF. This chain uses TRBV29-1 with TRBJ2-1, with 11 nucleotides matching TRBD2. The tail of the sequence fits TRBJ2-7 better, so the J call may be wrong. The CDR3 covers 13 residues. Per germline, CDR1 SQVTM and CDR2 ANQGSEA.